Listed here are 2 T cell receptor beta chains from one sample, sequenced in a study of blood T cell repertoires in COVID-19. Some clones are missing from TCRdb's copy, which holds only in-frame ones; the method was immunoSEQ multiplex PCR. This table has 87,000 or so clones, 70% to 90% appearing once. The specimen was peripheral blood. These receptors were obtained from a man aged 40-55 years with acute or convalescent COVID-19.

In its sample, this clone was seen once. The chain carries TRBV7-2 and TRBJ2-1; D is perhaps TRBD2 (5 bases). Germline CDR1 SGHTA, CDR2 FQGNSA. This CDR3 spans 18 amino acids. The V gene lost 0 bases and the J gene lost 7 bases, with 22 bases spanning the gap. The CDR3 here is CASSLARFRGSVGNEQFF. The CDR3 coding sequence is TGTGCCAGCAGCTTAGCCCGGTTTCGTGGGAGTGTGGGGAATGAGCAGTTCTTC.

This clone was counted once. The chain uses TRBV18 and TRBJ2-1; TRBD2 might be the D (5 bases). Per the germline V gene, CDR1 is KGHSH and CDR2 is LQKENI. Deletions cut 3 bases from V and 5 bases from J, with 14 bases between. The CDR3 consists of 15 residues. The CDR3 DNA follows: TGTGCCAGCTCACCGGGCGTTAGCGCAGACAATGAGCAGTTCTTC. Protein sequence: CASSPGVSADNEQFF. The full variable domain, rest sourced from reference TRBV18 and TRBJ2-1, is NAGVMQNPRHLVRRRGQEARLRCSPMKGHSHVYWYRQLPEEGLKFMVYLQKENIIDESGMPKERFSAEFPKEGPSILRIQQVVRGDSAAYFCASSPGVSADNEQFFGPGTRLTVL.